This T cell receptor (beta chain) was sequenced for a study of PD-L1 blockade in urothelial cancer. Study details: Prior regimens of chemotherapy numbered 0 to 3 per patient. Median blood clonality was roughly 0.072, with 82,636 unique TCRs.

Profiled with immunoSEQ multiplex PCR; TCRdb holds only in-frame clones, not every one. The data contain some 87,000 clones, roughly 91% of them singletons. As to time point: pretreatment peripheral blood. The germline V gene has CDR1 MNHEY and CDR2 SMNVEV (reference sequence). This CDR3 has 16 amino acids. V lost 5 bases to trimming and J lost 6 bases; unmatched junction nucleotides: 12. The receptor comes from a man aged 55-75 years with urothelial cancer. The specimen was PBMCs, collected around atezolizumab (anti-PD-L1) treatment. V gene TRBV27 combines with J gene TRBJ2-3; TRBD1 matches 9 bases. DNA for the CDR3: TGTGCCAGCAGTCCCACACCGGGACAGGGATGGGATACGCAGTATTTT. As protein: CASSPTPGQGWDTQYF.